These T cell receptor beta chains were read from a single sample in a study of neoadjuvant anti-PD-1 for oral cavity cancer. Here immunoSEQ multiplex PCR was the method, and the copy in TCRdb shows in-frame clones only, minus some. The top ten clones hold 3.1% of a sample with about 81,000 clones, under 85% of them seen once. Material: PBMCs, obtained before nivolumab (anti-PD-1) treatment. The origin of the receptors is a person aged 35-79 years with oral cavity squamous cell carcinoma. CDR3s include the opening cysteine and the closing phenylalanine or tryptophan. The D gene is left open where the match is weak. Not all rows give a size; the values are once, few, many and, for expanded clones, a class.

TRBV2	TRBJ2-1	few	NA	TGTGCCAGCAGTGAAGGGCTAGAGAAGTTCTTC	CASSEGLEKFF
TRBV9	TRBJ1-4	NA	NA	TGTGCCAGCAGCGCGGGACGGTCAACTAATGAAAAACTGTTTTTT	CASSAGRSTNEKLFF
TRBV6-6	TRBJ2-3	NA	NA	TGTGCCAGCACCTGGAGGGAGAGCACAGATACGCAGTATTTT	CASTWRESTDTQYF
TRBV19	TRBJ1-5	NA	NA	TGTGCCAGTACCCTATCCGGGCCAAAAGGGGTTAGTCAGCCCCAGCATTTT	CASTLSGPKGVSQPQHF
TRBV2	TRBJ2-6	NA	TRBD1	TGTGCCAGCAGTGAAGTGGGACAGTACTCTGGGGCCAACGTCCTGACTTTC	CASSEVGQYSGANVLTF
TRBV30	TRBJ2-7	NA	NA	TGTGCCTGGAGTGTTCATCTTTACGAGCAGTACTTC	CAWSVHLYEQYF
TRBV4-2	TRBJ1-4	NA	TRBD1	TGTGCCAGCAGCCAAGGACAGGGTAATGAAAAACTGTTTTTT	CASSQGQGNEKLFF
TRBV6-1	TRBJ1-1	NA	NA	TGTGCCAGCAGTGCAGGAGTTTTGAACACTGAAGCTTTCTTT	CASSAGVLNTEAFF
TRBV6-6	TRBJ2-4	NA	TRBD1	TGTGCCAGCATCACGGACAGGGAAAAAAACATTCAGTACTTC	CASITDREKNIQYF
TRBV10-3	TRBJ1-4	NA	NA	TGTGCCATCAGACGAACAGGTGCAACTAATGAAAAACTGTTTTTT	CAIRRTGATNEKLFF
TRBV6-1	TRBJ2-7	NA	NA	TGTGCCAGCAGTGAAGGCGTCTCTAGACAGTACGAGCAGTACTTC	CASSEGVSRQYEQYF
TRBV4-2	TRBJ1-5	NA	TRBD1	TGTGCCAGCAGCCAAGACCTCCTGACAGGGCGAAGGCCCCAGCATTTT	CASSQDLLTGRRPQHF
TRBV19	TRBJ2-1	NA	TRBD2	TGTGCCAGTAGTATAGCGGGAGGACCCTACAATGAGCAGTTCTTC	CASSIAGGPYNEQFF
TRBV9	TRBJ1-1	NA	NA	TGTGCCAGCAGCCCCCTGGTGGGTGGGAGCACTGAAGCTTTCTTT	CASSPLVGGSTEAFF
TRBV7-6	TRBJ2-5	NA	NA	TGTGCCAGCAGCCCCGAGGGGCCAGGGCGACAAGAGACCCAGTACTTC	CASSPEGPGRQETQYF
TRBV27	TRBJ2-5	NA	NA	TGTGCCAGCAGCGTTCCGCTTGGGGAGACCCAGTACTTC	CASSVPLGETQYF
TRBV30	TRBJ2-2	NA	NA	TGTGCCTGCAGTTCTCAGGGCTTCGGGGAGCTGTTTTTT	CACSSQGFGELFF
TRBV9	TRBJ2-1	NA	TRBD2	TGTGCCAGCAGCGCCACTAGCGGGAGGGCCAATGAGCAGTTCTTC	CASSATSGRANEQFF
TRBV6-1	TRBJ1-2	NA	NA	TGTGCCAGCAGCCCCGCTTCCGGACAGACAAATGGCTACACCTTC	CASSPASGQTNGYTF
TRBV2	TRBJ1-2	few	NA	TGTGCCAGCAGTGATATTACAGGGAGGTATGGCTACACCTTC	CASSDITGRYGYTF
TRBV9	TRBJ2-5	NA	TRBD2	TGTGCCAGCAGCCTCGGGACTAGCGGGAGTCAGACCCAGTACTTC	CASSLGTSGSQTQYF
TRBV5-5	TRBJ2-7	NA	TRBD1	TGTGCCAGTGGGGACAGGTTGGATCGCTACGAGCAGTACTTC	CASGDRLDRYEQYF
TRBV2	TRBJ1-2	NA	NA	TGTGCCACCCAGCTAGCTAACTATGGCTACACCTTC	CATQLANYGYTF
TRBV6-1	TRBJ2-7	NA	TRBD2	TGTGCCAGCAGTGAAGCGCCGCCCTCCCTAGCGGGAAGCTACGAGCAGTACTTC	CASSEAPPSLAGSYEQYF
TRBV5-1	TRBJ1-3	once	NA	TGCGCCAGCAGCTTGTGGGGGACCTCTGGAAACACCATATATTTT	CASSLWGTSGNTIYF
TRBV7-8	TRBJ1-3	medium-sized	NA	TGTGCCAGCAGCTTATTTCGGCCAGGCTCGAGCTCTGGAAACACCATATATTTT	CASSLFRPGSSSGNTIYF
TRBV30	TRBJ1-2	NA	NA	TGTGCCCAACTGCCCGACGGCTATGGCTACACCTTC	CAQLPDGYGYTF
TRBV29-1	TRBJ2-1	NA	NA	TGCAGCGCCGGTGCGGAGGCTGAGCAGTTCTTC	CSAGAEAEQFF
TRBV5-1	TRBJ2-2	NA	TRBD1	TGCGCCAGCAGCCCAGGACAGGGGACGAACACCGGGGAGCTGTTTTTT	CASSPGQGTNTGELFF
TRBV6-5	TRBJ1-5	few	NA	TGTGCCAGCAGCCCCACGGGGGGAGGGGGGCAGCCCCAGCATTTT	CASSPTGGGGQPQHF
TRBV5-1	TRBJ1-3	NA	TRBD1	TGCGCCAGCAGCTTAAGGACAGGGGAAGGAAACACCATATATTTT	CASSLRTGEGNTIYF
TRBV2	TRBJ2-4	NA	TRBD2	TGTGCCAGCAGTTTCGGACTAGCGGGGGCCAAAAACATTCAGTACTTC	CASSFGLAGAKNIQYF
TRBV27	TRBJ1-5	NA	TRBD1	TGTGCCAGCCCGGACAGGGGGCGGCAGCCCCAGCATTTT	CASPDRGRQPQHF
TRBV5-4	TRBJ2-5	NA	NA	TGTGCCAGCAGCCCGACGGTAAAAGAGACCCAGTACTTC	CASSPTVKETQYF
TRBV9	TRBJ2-5	NA	NA	TGTGCCAGCAGCTCCTCCGTGGGCTTAGAGACCCAGTACTTC	CASSSSVGLETQYF
TRBV7-3	TRBJ2-1	NA	NA	TGTGCCAGCAGCTTAGAAGGGTCCCCCTACAATGAGCAGTTCTTC	CASSLEGSPYNEQFF
TRBV29-1	TRBJ2-2	NA	TRBD1	TGCAGCGTAGACAGGGTCCCGAACACCGGGGAGCTGTTTTTT	CSVDRVPNTGELFF